This TCR beta chain was captured in a study of T-cell reconstitution after alpha-beta-depleted transplantation in children. Germline assignment: CDR1 SGHRS and CDR2 YFSETQ. The CDR3 is 14 amino acids. The V end was cut by 4 bases, the J end by 2 bases, with 11 bases between. On this clonotype: Its specificity is not known.

The TCRbeta library incorporated unique molecular identifiers. TCRdb re-called the PCR reads with MiXCR, one entry per CDR3 protein. Seen here are some 120,000 distinct CDR3 sequences, 10% observed once, and the top ten hold less than 40%. General study results and limits: About two months after transplant, alpha-beta T cells reportedly came from several hundred expanded graft clones. Certain patients had high TCRbeta diversity at day 60, and it came from recipient T cells and thymic progenitors that survived.

Sequences were derived from PBMCs, sampled before TCRalphabeta/CD19-depleted stem cell transplant. This TCR was sampled from a boy aged 2-9 years with acute lymphoblastic leukemia, due to receive a stem cell transplant. The chain has TRBV5-1 and TRBJ2-3, with a tentative D call TRBD2 (6 bases). The CDR3 loop is CASSGSGVTDTQYF. The CDR3 coding sequence is TGCGCCAGCAGCGGCTCGGGAGTCACAGATACGCAGTATTTT. Combining the CDR3 with reference TRBV5-1 and TRBJ2-3 gives the whole variable domain KAGVTQTPRYLIKTRGQQVTLSCSPISGHRSVSWYQQTPGQGLQFLFEYFSETQRNKGNFPGRFSGRQFSNSRSEMNVSTLELGDSALYLCASSGSGVTDTQYFGPGTRLTVL.